A single sample is the source of the 24 T cell receptor beta chains below, sequenced in a study of T-cell memory formation after mild COVID-19. TCRdb fed the 5' RACE reads into MiXCR, producing one record per CDR3 protein. Of about 470,000 distinct CDR3 sequences in the sample, nearly 25% were seen once. Source material: PBMCs or a T cell subset sorted from them (not recorded which). The source of these receptors is an adult woman who had mild COVID-19 (a few samples of this study predate the infection). Cell type and time point are not known.

Only a few counts were recorded for this clonotype. The chain is built from TRBV12-3 or TRBV12-4 and TRBJ2-2; D not certain. This CDR3 contains 11 residues. The V end lost 7 bases, the J end lost 4 bases, and 4 bases lay between the germline ends. CDR3 nucleotide sequence: TGTGCCAGCACCCTCACCGGGGAGCTGTTTTTT. It yields the protein CASTLTGELFF.

The chain carries TRBV30 and TRBJ1-1; no reliable D call. The CDR3 covers 12 residues. Germline V gene sequence: CDR1 GTSNPN, CDR2 SVGIG (reference sequence). The V end was cut by 3 bases, the J end by 0 bases, with 5 bases between. This chain's CDR3 is CAWSAMNTEAFF. CDR3 nucleotides: TGTGCCTGGAGCGCAATGAACACTGAAGCTTTCTTT.

The chain uses TRBV18 and TRBJ1-4; D is ambiguous. V was clipped by 5 bases and J by 3 bases, with 7 bases between them. In germline, CDR1 is KGHSH, CDR2 LQKENI. This CDR3 is 13 amino acids long. CDR3 nucleotide sequence: TGTGCCAGCTCAACGTCAGCTAATGAAAAACTGTTTTTT. This translates into CASSTSANEKLFF.

The J gene is TRBJ2-5, the V gene TRBV18; D call uncertain. This CDR3 is built from 14 residues. V was pared by 0 bases and J by 4 bases, with 9 bases between. CDR1 is KGHSH and CDR2 is LQKENI in the germline V gene. The CDR3: CASSPPATRETQYF. DNA of the CDR3: TGTGCCAGCTCACCACCGGCCACGAGAGAGACCCAGTACTTC.

The chain couples TRBV27 to TRBJ2-5; 7 bases are shared with TRBD1. The J segment lost 5 bases and the V segment lost 4 bases, leaving 7 bases of the junction unmatched. This CDR3 is built from 14 residues. CDR1 is MNHEY and CDR2 is SMNVEV in the germline V gene (reference sequence). The CDR3 nucleotides are TGTGCCAGCAGTTCGAGGGGGCGGAGGGAGACCCAGTACTTC. Protein sequence: CASSSRGRRETQYF.

The CDR3 region has the DNA TGTGCCAGCAGCCAAGGGCCTAGCGTGGCGTACGAGCAGTACTTC. Translating gives CASSQGPSVAYEQYF. V gene TRBV14 combines with J gene TRBJ2-7; the D gene is possibly TRBD2 (6 bases). Trimming took off 1 base at V and 4 bases at J, with 14 bases between the two ends. CDR1 is SGHDN and CDR2 is FVKESK in the germline V gene. The CDR3 runs to 15 residues.

Ten or more counts support this clonotype. This chain connects TRBV12-3 or TRBV12-4 to TRBJ2-1; 11 positions match TRBD2. Germline trimming cut 6 bases from V and 5 bases from J; bases unmatched to any gene: 0. The CDR3 extends over 13 amino acids. The CDR3 sequence is CASRTSGNNEQFF. The CDR3 DNA sequence: TGTGCCAGCAGGACTAGCGGGAACAATGAGCAGTTCTTC.

The V call is TRBV6-6, the J call TRBJ2-3; D is ambiguous. The germline gives CDR1 MNHNY, CDR2 SVGAGI (reference sequence). The CDR3 has 14 amino acids. The V and J ends lost 5 bases and 2 bases respectively, with 11 bases between them. CDR3 amino acids: CASSLAELTDTQYF. CDR3 nucleotide sequence: TGTGCCAGCAGTCTGGCTGAGCTCACAGATACGCAGTATTTT.

This clonotype was recorded a few times. The genes are TRBV4-1 and TRBJ1-2; weak D call: TRBD1 (5 bases). The CDR3 loop spans 17 amino acids. CDR1 is MGHRA, CDR2 YSYEKL, per germline. V lost 2 bases, J lost 4 bases, and 20 bases lay in between. CDR3 region: CASSQIRLRDRAYGYTF. The CDR3, as DNA: TGCGCCAGCAGCCAAATCCGACTCCGGGACCGGGCCTATGGCTACACCTTC.

CDR3 protein: CASSDVAGVGNTQYF. The DNA for the CDR3 is TGTGCCAGCAGTGACGTAGCGGGAGTGGGAAATACGCAGTATTTT. V and J are TRBV6-4 and TRBJ2-3, with TRBD2 matching over 9 bases. The CDR3 runs 15 residues. Per the germline V gene, CDR1 is MRHNA and CDR2 is SNTAGT. V lost 2 bases and J lost 7; bases outside the gene matches: 7.

The rearrangement links TRBV11-2 to TRBJ1-5; D unresolved. The CDR3 loop spans 15 amino acids. Germline V CDR1 and CDR2: SGHAT, FQNNGV. Between the trimmed V and J ends, which lost 1 base and 2 bases, there was a span of 9 bases. The CDR3 DNA sequence: TGTGCCAGCAGCTTAGCTCGTGGAGGCAATCAGCCCCAGCATTTT. Amino acids: CASSLARGGNQPQHF. Looking up the rest from reference TRBV11-2 and TRBJ1-5 gives the full variable domain: EAGVAQSPRYKIIEKRQSVAFWCNPISGHATLYWYQQILGQGPKLLIQFQNNGVVDDSQLPKDRFSAERLKGVDSTLKIQPAKLEDSAVYLCASSLARGGNQPQHFGDGTRLSIL.

The chain joins TRBV15 to TRBJ2-2; the match to TRBD1 covers 9 bases. V gave up 2 bases and J gave up 4 bases; unmatched junction bases: 2. Germline V CDR1 and CDR2: LNHNV, YYDKDF (reference sequence). The CDR3 loop spans 15 amino acids. The DNA of the CDR3 is TGTGCCACCAGCAGACGACAGGGGGTCACCGGGGAGCTGTTTTTT. It specifies CATSRRQGVTGELFF.

The gene calls are TRBV5-1 and TRBJ2-1; TRBD2 matches 15 bases. Germline V gene lookup returns CDR1 SGHRS and CDR2 YFSETQ. CDR3 length equals 16 residues. With V trimmed by 4 bases and J by 5 bases, 4 bases remained unmatched. The CDR3 region has the DNA TGCGCCAGCAGCGGGGGACTAGCGGGAGGAGACAATGAGCAGTTCTTC. It yields the protein CASSGGLAGGDNEQFF.

In its sample, this clonotype was seen a few times. The gene calls are TRBV27 and TRBJ1-4, with a weak D call TRBD1 (6 bases). Germline assignment: CDR1 MNHEY and CDR2 SMNVEV (reference sequence). The CDR3 length is 17 residues. Trimming took 5 bases from V and 0 from J, leaving 16 bases between them. In DNA form, the CDR3 reads TGTGCCAGCAGTCCGCGATGGACAGTCCCAACTAATGAAAAACTGTTTTTT. Translated, it gives CASSPRWTVPTNEKLFF.

On this clonotype: Given a much more abundant clone one base away, this may be a read error. The CDR3 sequence: CASSQDTAYNEQFF. The CDR3 bases are TGTGCCAGCAGCCAAGATACGGCCTACAATGAGCAGTTCTTC. The rearrangement links TRBV4-2 to TRBJ2-1; D is unclear. The CDR3 extends over 14 amino acids. V was shortened by 0 bases and J by 2 bases, with 5 bases between the two germline ends. The germline CDR1 and CDR2 sequences are LGHNA and YNFKEQ.

The CDR3 nucleotides are TGTGCCAGCAGCTTTCTGGGGATTGGAAACACCATATATTTT. It specifies CASSFLGIGNTIYF. The chain combines TRBV11-2 with TRBJ1-3; no firm D call. The CDR3 spans 14 residues. With 3 bases removed from V and 3 bases from J, the gap between germline ends came to 9 bases. Germline V CDR1 and CDR2: SGHAT, FQNNGV. Full variable domain (remainder filled in from reference TRBV11-2 and TRBJ1-3): EAGVAQSPRYKIIEKRQSVAFWCNPISGHATLYWYQQILGQGPKLLIQFQNNGVVDDSQLPKDRFSAERLKGVDSTLKIQPAKLEDSAVYLCASSFLGIGNTIYFGEGSWLTVV.

The V and J genes are TRBV5-4 and TRBJ1-1, with D unresolved. This CDR3 is 11 amino acids long. Trimming cost V 6 bases and J 5 bases, with 8 bases left between them. Germline assignment: CDR1 SGHNT and CDR2 YYREEE (reference sequence). CDR3 sequence (DNA): TGTGCCAGCATAAAGGGAACTGAAGCTTTCTTT. This codes for CASIKGTEAFF.

This clonotype appeared a few times. The chain couples TRBV12-3 or TRBV12-4 to TRBJ2-5; TRBD2 matches 8 bases. V shed 5 bases, J shed 5 bases, and the junction held 7 bases outside the gene matches. This CDR3 region has 14 residues. The chain's CDR3 is CASSTGTSGETQYF. The CDR3, as DNA: TGTGCCAGCAGTACCGGGACTAGTGGTGAGACCCAGTACTTC.

This clonotype was observed a few times. The chain uses TRBV12-3 or TRBV12-4 and TRBJ1-1; D is undetermined. The CDR3 has 14 amino acids. V was trimmed by 6 bases and J by 1 base, leaving 12 bases between them. DNA of the CDR3: TGTGCCAGCAGCTCTGGGTCGCCGAACACTGAAGCTTTCTTT. Protein product: CASSSGSPNTEAFF.

The chain is built from TRBV7-6 and TRBJ2-7; possible D gene TRBD1, 5 bases. Germline V gene lookup returns CDR1 SGHVS and CDR2 FNYEAQ. CDR3 length equals 15 residues. The ends were cut back, 2 bases at V and 0 bases at J, with 11 bases in the middle. CDR3 sequence (DNA): TGTGCCAGCAGCTTATTTACAGGTTTCTCCTACGAGCAGTACTTC. Amino acid sequence: CASSLFTGFSYEQYF.

This sequence joins TRBV7-9 and TRBJ1-5; D is possibly TRBD1 (5 bases). V lost 5 bases to trimming and J lost 7 bases, with 21 bases between them. The V gene's germline CDR1 is SEHNR and CDR2 FQNEAQ (reference sequence). CDR3 length: 16 amino acids. The CDR3 loop reads CASSLTTGNRDQPQHF. CDR3 nucleotide sequence: TGTGCCAGCAGCCTTACTACCGGGAACCGGGACCAGCCCCAGCATTTT. Supplemented by reference TRBV7-9 and TRBJ1-5, the full variable domain reads DTGVSQNPRHKITKRGQNVTFRCDPISEHNRLYWYRQTLGQGPEFLTYFQNEAQLEKSRLLSDRFSAERPKGSFSTLEIQRTEQGDSAMYLCASSLTTGNRDQPQHFGDGTRLSIL.

The gene calls are TRBV5-4 and TRBJ1-1, with TRBD1 as a possible D gene (6 bases). Germline V gene lookup returns CDR1 SGHNT and CDR2 YYREEE (reference sequence). V lost 4 bases, J lost 7 bases, and 14 bases lay in between. The CDR3 loop spans 13 amino acids. In nucleotides, the CDR3 is TGTGCCAGCAGCGCTCGGACAGCCGGTGAAGCTTTCTTT. Protein sequence: CASSARTAGEAFF.

This clonotype appeared a few times. V gene TRBV20-1 combines with J gene TRBJ1-2; TRBD1 aligns across 7 bases. The CDR3 has 15 amino acids. Germline assignment: CDR1 DFQATT and CDR2 SNEGSKA (reference sequence). The trim removed 3 bases at V and 1 base at J, leaving 8 bases unmatched. CDR3 loop: CSASSGQLNNYGYTF. CDR3 coding DNA: TGCAGTGCTAGCTCGGGACAGCTAAATAACTATGGCTACACCTTC.

For the CDR3, the DNA is TGTGCCAGCAGTCCTGGCAGGAGCTCCTACGAGCAGTACTTC. Translated, it gives CASSPGRSSYEQYF. The gene calls are TRBV12-3 or TRBV12-4 and TRBJ2-7; no definite D call. The CDR3 spans 14 residues. Trimming cost V 5 bases and J 0 bases, with 11 bases left between them.